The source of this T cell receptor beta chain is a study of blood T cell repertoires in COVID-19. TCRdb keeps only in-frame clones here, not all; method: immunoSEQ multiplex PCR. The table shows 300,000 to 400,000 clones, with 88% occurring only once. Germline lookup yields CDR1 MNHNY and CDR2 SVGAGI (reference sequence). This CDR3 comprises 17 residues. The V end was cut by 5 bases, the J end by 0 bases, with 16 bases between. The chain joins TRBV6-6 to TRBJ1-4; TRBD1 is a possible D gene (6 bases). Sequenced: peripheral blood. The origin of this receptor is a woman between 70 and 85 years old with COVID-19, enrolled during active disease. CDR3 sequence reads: CASSPLTAGATNEKLFF. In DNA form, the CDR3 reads TGTGCCAGCAGTCCACTCACAGCAGGGGCAACTAATGAAAAACTGTTTTTT.